These T cell receptor beta chains were read from a single sample in a study of regulatory T cells in long-lasting Graves disease. MiXCR was run by TCRdb on the multiplex PCR reads, yielding one entry per CDR3 protein. The sample yields over 350,000 distinct CDR3 sequences, around 20% seen once. The sample in question was peripheral blood mononuclear cells (PBMCs), obtained when the disease was refractory, from a patient treated with antithyroid drugs. These receptors were collected from a female donor with Graves disease. Both conserved end residues are part of each CDR3. Each record gives: D gene, V gene, clone size, J gene, CDR3 DNA, CDR3 protein. A D gene is named only where the DNA matches it firmly. Part of the rows lack a size; the others show once, few, many or a class for expanded clones.

d_gene: NA
v_gene: TRBV27
abundance: many
j_gene: TRBJ1-1
CDR3nt: TGTGCCAGCAGTTTATCCTCCGGAATTGAAGCTTTCTTT
CDR3aa: CASSLSSGIEAFF

d_gene: TRBD1
v_gene: TRBV6-1
abundance: NA
j_gene: TRBJ2-7
CDR3nt: TGTGCCAGCAGACCTACCGGGACAGGGGTCCACGAGCAGTACTTC
CDR3aa: CASRPTGTGVHEQYF

d_gene: NA
v_gene: TRBV4-3
abundance: NA
j_gene: TRBJ1-6
CDR3nt: TGCGCCAGCAGCTTAGACGTAGGAAGCTCCTATAATTCACCCCTCCACTTT
CDR3aa: CASSLDVGSSYNSPLHF

d_gene: TRBD1
v_gene: TRBV30
abundance: NA
j_gene: TRBJ1-6
CDR3nt: TGTGCCTGGACCTACAGGGGCCCTTCGGCCCTCCACTTT
CDR3aa: CAWTYRGPSALHF

d_gene: NA
v_gene: TRBV2
abundance: many
j_gene: TRBJ2-2
CDR3nt: TGTGCCAGCAGTGACGGACAGATCACCGGGGAGCTGTTTTTT
CDR3aa: CASSDGQITGELFF

d_gene: NA
v_gene: TRBV3-1
abundance: few
j_gene: TRBJ2-7
CDR3nt: TGTGCCAGCAGCCCGATATCCACAGGGACCGAGCAGTACTTC
CDR3aa: CASSPISTGTEQYF

d_gene: NA
v_gene: TRBV6-9
abundance: NA
j_gene: TRBJ2-5
CDR3nt: TGTGCCAGCAGTTATAGGGTGGGCCTTCAAGAGACCCAGTACTTC
CDR3aa: CASSYRVGLQETQYF

d_gene: NA
v_gene: TRBV28
abundance: many
j_gene: TRBJ1-6
CDR3nt: TGTGCCAGCAGTCCCCCTGACAGGCTGAATTCACCCCTCCACTTT
CDR3aa: CASSPPDRLNSPLHF

d_gene: NA
v_gene: TRBV7-2
abundance: many
j_gene: TRBJ1-2
CDR3nt: TGTGCCAGCAGCTTAGAATGGGACGGCTACACCTTC
CDR3aa: CASSLEWDGYTF

d_gene: NA
v_gene: TRBV18
abundance: few
j_gene: TRBJ1-1
CDR3nt: TGTGCCAGCTCACCACTAGAAGGGTACACTGAAGCTTTCTTT
CDR3aa: CASSPLEGYTEAFF

d_gene: NA
v_gene: TRBV30
abundance: NA
j_gene: TRBJ2-7
CDR3nt: TGTGCCTGGAGTATCCAGCCCCTGATAGGGAGCGGAGCCTACGAGCAGTACTTC
CDR3aa: CAWSIQPLIGSGAYEQYF

d_gene: TRBD1
v_gene: TRBV27
abundance: many
j_gene: TRBJ2-5
CDR3nt: TGTGCCAGCAGTAGAGGGACAGGCTACCAAGAGACCCAGTACTTC
CDR3aa: CASSRGTGYQETQYF

d_gene: NA
v_gene: TRBV30
abundance: many
j_gene: TRBJ2-2
CDR3nt: TGTGCCTGGAGTCACACCGGGGAGCTGTTTTTT
CDR3aa: CAWSHTGELFF

d_gene: TRBD1
v_gene: TRBV28
abundance: many
j_gene: TRBJ2-4
CDR3nt: TGTGCCAGCAGCGCAGGGGGAAACATTCAGTACTTC
CDR3aa: CASSAGGNIQYF

d_gene: TRBD1
v_gene: TRBV29-1
abundance: many
j_gene: TRBJ2-5
CDR3nt: TGCAGCGCAGGGGGCGGAGAGACCCAGTACTTC
CDR3aa: CSAGGGETQYF

d_gene: NA
v_gene: TRBV28
abundance: many
j_gene: TRBJ2-7
CDR3nt: TGTGCCGCCCAGGGGTCGGGCGCCTACGAGCAGTACTTC
CDR3aa: CAAQGSGAYEQYF

d_gene: TRBD1
v_gene: TRBV20-1
abundance: many
j_gene: TRBJ1-1
CDR3nt: TGCAGTGCTAGAGAAGACAGGGGGAACACTGAAGCTTTCTTT
CDR3aa: CSAREDRGNTEAFF

d_gene: NA
v_gene: TRBV20-1
abundance: few
j_gene: TRBJ2-3
CDR3nt: TGCAGTGCAAAGACATGGCAAGCCAGAGATACGCAGTATTTT
CDR3aa: CSAKTWQARDTQYF

d_gene: NA
v_gene: TRBV6-5
abundance: many
j_gene: TRBJ1-1
CDR3nt: TGTGCCAGCAGTTACACAGACGGGAACACTGAAGCTTTCTTT
CDR3aa: CASSYTDGNTEAFF

d_gene: TRBD1
v_gene: TRBV6-9
abundance: NA
j_gene: TRBJ1-1
CDR3nt: TGTGCCAGCAGTTACGGGGACAGAGTGAACACTGAAGCTTTCTTT
CDR3aa: CASSYGDRVNTEAFF

d_gene: TRBD2
v_gene: TRBV7-2
abundance: NA
j_gene: TRBJ2-5
CDR3nt: TGTGCCAGCAGCTTAGATGGGACTAGCGTTAAGACCCAGTACTTC
CDR3aa: CASSLDGTSVKTQYF

d_gene: TRBD1
v_gene: TRBV7-9
abundance: many
j_gene: TRBJ1-2
CDR3nt: TGTGCCAGCAGCGAAAACCGGGACAGGGCTTTTCTTGGCTACACCTTC
CDR3aa: CASSENRDRAFLGYTF

d_gene: TRBD1
v_gene: TRBV6-2/TRBV6-3
abundance: NA
j_gene: TRBJ1-6
CDR3nt: TGTGCCAGCAGTAACTCCGCCGGGACAGGGGATAATTCACCCCTCCACTTT
CDR3aa: CASSNSAGTGDNSPLHF

d_gene: TRBD2
v_gene: TRBV6-5
abundance: many
j_gene: TRBJ2-7
CDR3nt: TGTGCCAGCAGTTACTCTCTAGCGGACGAGAAGGCTAGCGGGAGAGTCGCGCAGTACTTC
CDR3aa: CASSYSLADEKASGRVAQYF

d_gene: TRBD1
v_gene: TRBV24-1
abundance: many
j_gene: TRBJ2-5
CDR3nt: TGTGCCACCAGTGATGCCGGACAGGGAGGCGAGACCCAGTACTTC
CDR3aa: CATSDAGQGGETQYF

d_gene: NA
v_gene: TRBV12-3/TRBV12-4
abundance: many
j_gene: TRBJ2-7
CDR3nt: TGTGCCAGCACCATAGGCAGGGGCCCACGGGACGAGCAGTACTTC
CDR3aa: CASTIGRGPRDEQYF

d_gene: NA
v_gene: TRBV15
abundance: few
j_gene: TRBJ2-7
CDR3nt: TGTGCCACCAGCAGCTATCCAACGGGGCCAAGGGGCGAGCAGTACTTC
CDR3aa: CATSSYPTGPRGEQYF

d_gene: NA
v_gene: TRBV3-1
abundance: few
j_gene: TRBJ2-5
CDR3nt: TGTGCCAGCAGCCCTACGGGAGTTGCTCAAGAGACCCAGTACTTC
CDR3aa: CASSPTGVAQETQYF

d_gene: TRBD2
v_gene: TRBV20-1
abundance: few
j_gene: TRBJ2-7
CDR3nt: TGCAGTGTTCCGGGACTAGCGGGAGGGACCTACGAGCAGTACTTC
CDR3aa: CSVPGLAGGTYEQYF

d_gene: TRBD1
v_gene: TRBV18
abundance: NA
j_gene: TRBJ1-1
CDR3nt: TGTGCCAGCTCACCTAATCCGGGACAGGGAAAGAACACTGAAGCTTTCTTT
CDR3aa: CASSPNPGQGKNTEAFF

d_gene: NA
v_gene: TRBV6-5
abundance: NA
j_gene: TRBJ2-7
CDR3nt: TGTGCCAGCAGTTATCCTCCGCTTGGTTACGAGCAGTACTTC
CDR3aa: CASSYPPLGYEQYF

d_gene: NA
v_gene: TRBV28
abundance: many
j_gene: TRBJ1-4
CDR3nt: TGTGCCAGCAGGAGTTTGCAGCAAAAACTGTTTTTT
CDR3aa: CASRSLQQKLFF

d_gene: NA
v_gene: TRBV20-1
abundance: many
j_gene: TRBJ2-7
CDR3nt: TGCAGTGCTAGAACGGGCCTCTCGGGAGAGCAGTACTTC
CDR3aa: CSARTGLSGEQYF

d_gene: NA
v_gene: TRBV5-1
abundance: NA
j_gene: TRBJ1-1
CDR3nt: TGCGCCAGCAGCTTATCCAGGGATCACTCCCGGATGAACACTGAAGCTTTCTTT
CDR3aa: CASSLSRDHSRMNTEAFF

d_gene: NA
v_gene: TRBV6-5
abundance: NA
j_gene: TRBJ1-5
CDR3nt: TGTGCCAGCAGTTATCGAGTCGGGCGCAATCAGCCCCAGCATTTT
CDR3aa: CASSYRVGRNQPQHF

d_gene: NA
v_gene: TRBV28
abundance: many
j_gene: TRBJ1-2
CDR3nt: TGTGCCAGCAGTGCCGTCTATGGCTACACCTTC
CDR3aa: CASSAVYGYTF

d_gene: TRBD1
v_gene: TRBV11-2
abundance: few
j_gene: TRBJ1-4
CDR3nt: TGTGCCAGCATTCGTCCGGGACAGGATAATGAAAAACTGTTTTTT
CDR3aa: CASIRPGQDNEKLFF

d_gene: NA
v_gene: TRBV6-1
abundance: many
j_gene: TRBJ1-1
CDR3nt: TGTGCCAGCACCGATGGACACCGAGGCACTGAAGCTTTCTTT
CDR3aa: CASTDGHRGTEAFF

d_gene: NA
v_gene: TRBV29-1
abundance: NA
j_gene: TRBJ1-3
CDR3nt: TGCAGCGTTGACGACCCAAACTCTGGAAACACCATATATTTT
CDR3aa: CSVDDPNSGNTIYF

d_gene: NA
v_gene: TRBV27
abundance: few
j_gene: TRBJ2-1
CDR3nt: TGTGCCAGCAGTTTTGACGGGGGAAATGAGCAGTTCTTC
CDR3aa: CASSFDGGNEQFF

d_gene: TRBD2
v_gene: TRBV20-1
abundance: NA
j_gene: TRBJ2-4
CDR3nt: TGCAGTGCTAGAGGTCTCTCTAGCGGGAGTTTGGGTTTAAACATTCAGTACTTC
CDR3aa: CSARGLSSGSLGLNIQYF

d_gene: TRBD1
v_gene: TRBV27
abundance: few
j_gene: TRBJ2-5
CDR3nt: TGTGCCAGCAGTCCCTCGGGACAGGTACAAGAGACCCAGTACTTC
CDR3aa: CASSPSGQVQETQYF